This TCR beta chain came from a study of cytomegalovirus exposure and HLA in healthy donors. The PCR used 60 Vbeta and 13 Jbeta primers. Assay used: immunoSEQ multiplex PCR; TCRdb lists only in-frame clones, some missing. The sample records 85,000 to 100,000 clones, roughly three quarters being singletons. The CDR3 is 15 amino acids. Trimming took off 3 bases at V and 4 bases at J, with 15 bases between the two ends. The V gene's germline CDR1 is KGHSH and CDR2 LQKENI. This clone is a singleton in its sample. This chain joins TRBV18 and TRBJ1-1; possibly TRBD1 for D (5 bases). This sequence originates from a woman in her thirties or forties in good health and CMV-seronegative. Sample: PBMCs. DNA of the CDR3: TGTGCCAGCTCACCTGAGGAGGGGCGGGTCACTGAAGCTTTCTTT. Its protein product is CASSPEEGRVTEAFF.